Listed below are T cell receptor beta chains from one sample, sequenced in a study of T cells in narcolepsy. Generated by immunoSEQ multiplex PCR, the TCRdb table keeps only in-frame clones and is missing some. The sample carries about 35,000 clones, 65% to 85% recorded once. The specimen was memory (CD45RA-) CD4+ T cells from blood. Source of these receptors: a human donor in good health. CDR3s include the opening cysteine and the closing phenylalanine or tryptophan. Each record gives: J gene, V gene, CDR3 protein.

TRBJ1-4,TRBV18,CASSPRGLDEKLFF
TRBJ2-5,TRBV7-3,CASSSSTGRGGETQYF
TRBJ2-3,TRBV6-5,CASRTGVSTDTQYF
TRBJ2-7,TRBV4-2,CASSQDTAGGRGEQYF
TRBJ2-6,TRBV5-6,CASSLEIGGTGANVLTF
TRBJ2-1,TRBV4-3,CARTPWVSYNEQFF
TRBJ2-1,TRBV9,CASSTRDRGRDEQFF
TRBJ2-7,TRBV4-3,CASSQGTPLSYEQYF
TRBJ2-3,TRBV11-1,CASSGGAGGTDTQYF
TRBJ2-1,TRBV11-2,CASSLRRGLADNEQFF
TRBJ2-5,TRBV4-3,CASRPGTGPGETQYF
TRBJ2-7,TRBV27,CASARAGGTIEQYF
TRBJ2-5,TRBV9,CASSVNEAGGETQYF
TRBJ1-1,TRBV28,CASSLSAVTEAFF
TRBJ1-1,TRBV7-9,CASSLFGPRSNTEAFF
TRBJ1-1,TRBV6-1,CASRGNTEAFF
TRBJ1-2,TRBV7-2,CASSLVGERGYTF
TRBJ2-3,TRBV4-1,CASSHPGQGARADTQYF
TRBJ2-3,TRBV11-2,CASSFVLAGGPATDTQYF
TRBJ1-2,TRBV19,CASSYSPGRYGYTF
TRBJ2-6,TRBV7-3,CASSSQNRAPGANVLTF
TRBJ1-5,TRBV11-2,CASSLEGRGGQPQHF